This TCR beta chain was identified during a study of blood T cell repertoires in COVID-19. Study context: PBMCs, B-cell-depleted T cells, or T cells provided the cDNA or gDNA that made up the material.

With 4 bases removed from V and 2 bases from J, the gap between germline ends came to 14 bases. Looked up from germline, CDR1 is MGHRA and CDR2 is YSYEKL. The CDR3 runs 15 residues. Authors' processing steps: Nucleated cell counts were estimated from reference gene primer amplification. The data were produced by immunoSEQ multiplex PCR, yet TCRdb's version contains in-frame clones alone and is incomplete. V and J calls and clone size are as listed in that table; D and trimming were resolved from the DNA. The sample includes tens of thousands of clones, about 90% of them seen just once. Sequenced material: peripheral blood. V is TRBV4-1 and J is TRBJ1-1, with D possibly being TRBD1 (5 bases). This sequence originates from a woman between 55 and 75 years old with COVID-19, enrolled during active disease. CDR3 coding DNA: TGCGCCAGCAGCCTTCATAGGGGCCCTAACACTGAAGCTTTCTTT. Protein sequence: CASSLHRGPNTEAFF.